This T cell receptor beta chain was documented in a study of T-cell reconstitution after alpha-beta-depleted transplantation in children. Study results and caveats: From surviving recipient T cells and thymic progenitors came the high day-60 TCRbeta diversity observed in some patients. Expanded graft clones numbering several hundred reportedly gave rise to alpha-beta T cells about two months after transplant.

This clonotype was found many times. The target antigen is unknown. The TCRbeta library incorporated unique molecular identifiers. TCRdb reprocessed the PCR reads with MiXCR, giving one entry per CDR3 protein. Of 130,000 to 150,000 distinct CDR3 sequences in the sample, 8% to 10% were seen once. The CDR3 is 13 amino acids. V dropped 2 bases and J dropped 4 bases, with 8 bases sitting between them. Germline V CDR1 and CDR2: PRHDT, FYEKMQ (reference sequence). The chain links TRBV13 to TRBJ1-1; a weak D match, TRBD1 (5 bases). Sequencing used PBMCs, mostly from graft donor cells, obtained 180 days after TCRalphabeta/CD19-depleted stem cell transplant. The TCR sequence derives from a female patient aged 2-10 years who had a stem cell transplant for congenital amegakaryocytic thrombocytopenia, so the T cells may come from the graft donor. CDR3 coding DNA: TGTGCCAGCAGCTTACAGGGACCCACTGAAGCTTTCTTT. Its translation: CASSLQGPTEAFF.